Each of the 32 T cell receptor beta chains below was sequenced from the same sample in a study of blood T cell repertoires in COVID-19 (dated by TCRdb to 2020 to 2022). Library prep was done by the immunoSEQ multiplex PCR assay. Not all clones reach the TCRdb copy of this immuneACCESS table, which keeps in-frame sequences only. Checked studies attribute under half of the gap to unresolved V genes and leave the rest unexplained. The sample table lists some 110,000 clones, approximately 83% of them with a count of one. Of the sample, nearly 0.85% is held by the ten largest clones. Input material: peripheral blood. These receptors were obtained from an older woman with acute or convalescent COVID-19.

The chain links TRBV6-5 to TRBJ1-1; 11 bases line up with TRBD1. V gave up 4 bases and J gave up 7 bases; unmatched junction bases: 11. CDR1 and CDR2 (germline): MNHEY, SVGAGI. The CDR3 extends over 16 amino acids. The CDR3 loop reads CASSWGQGGLGGEAFF. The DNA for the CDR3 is TGTGCCAGCAGTTGGGGACAGGGGGGATTGGGTGGTGAAGCTTTCTTT.

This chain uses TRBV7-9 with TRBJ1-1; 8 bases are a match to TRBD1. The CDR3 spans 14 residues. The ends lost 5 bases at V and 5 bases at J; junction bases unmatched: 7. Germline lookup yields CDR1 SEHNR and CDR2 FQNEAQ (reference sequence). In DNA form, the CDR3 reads TGTGCCAGCAGCCCGGGCAGGGGGCGAACTGAAGCTTTCTTT. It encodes CASSPGRGRTEAFF.

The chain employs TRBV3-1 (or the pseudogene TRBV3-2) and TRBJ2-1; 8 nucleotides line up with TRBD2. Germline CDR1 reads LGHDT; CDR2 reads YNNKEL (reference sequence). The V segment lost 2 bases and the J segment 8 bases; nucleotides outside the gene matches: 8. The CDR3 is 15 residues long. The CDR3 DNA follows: TGTGCCAGCAGCCAACGGACTAGCAGTCGCGATGAGCAGTTCTTC. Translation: CASSQRTSSRDEQFF.

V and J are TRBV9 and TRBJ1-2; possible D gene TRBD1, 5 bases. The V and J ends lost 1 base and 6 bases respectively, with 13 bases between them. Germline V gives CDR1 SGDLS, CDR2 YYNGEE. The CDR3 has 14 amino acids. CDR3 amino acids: CASSVTWGGDGYTF. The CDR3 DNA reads TGTGCCAGCAGCGTAACTTGGGGAGGGGATGGCTACACCTTC.

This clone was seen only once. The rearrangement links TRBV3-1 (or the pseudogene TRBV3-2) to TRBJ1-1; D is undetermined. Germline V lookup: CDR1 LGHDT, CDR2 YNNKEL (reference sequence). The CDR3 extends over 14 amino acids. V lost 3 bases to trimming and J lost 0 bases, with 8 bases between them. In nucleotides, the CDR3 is TGTGCCAGCAGCCAGGCCGTCATGAACACTGAAGCTTTCTTT. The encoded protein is CASSQAVMNTEAFF.

The CDR3 sequence: CARRTGPNEKLFF. In DNA form, the CDR3 reads TGTGCCAGGAGGACAGGGCCAAATGAAAAACTGTTTTTT. The chain couples TRBV2 to TRBJ1-4, with 8 bases fitting TRBD1. This CDR3 is 13 amino acids long. The V segment lost 9 bases and the J segment 5 bases; nucleotides outside the gene matches: 5. Germline-derived CDR1 and CDR2 are SNHLY and FYNNEI.

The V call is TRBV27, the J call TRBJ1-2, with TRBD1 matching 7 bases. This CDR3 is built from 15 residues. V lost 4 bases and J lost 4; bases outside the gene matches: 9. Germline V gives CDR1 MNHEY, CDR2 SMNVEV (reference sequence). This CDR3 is CASSSDRASGYGYTF. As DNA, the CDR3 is TGTGCCAGCAGTTCCGACAGGGCCAGCGGCTATGGCTACACCTTC.

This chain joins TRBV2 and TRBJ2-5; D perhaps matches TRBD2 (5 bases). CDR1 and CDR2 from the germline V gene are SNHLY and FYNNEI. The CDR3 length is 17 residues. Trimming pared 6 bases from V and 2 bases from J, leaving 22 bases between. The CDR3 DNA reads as TGTGCCAGCAGCCGCCTTCGTTCGGGGAGAGTACAAGAGACCCAGTACTTC. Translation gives CASSRLRSGRVQETQYF.

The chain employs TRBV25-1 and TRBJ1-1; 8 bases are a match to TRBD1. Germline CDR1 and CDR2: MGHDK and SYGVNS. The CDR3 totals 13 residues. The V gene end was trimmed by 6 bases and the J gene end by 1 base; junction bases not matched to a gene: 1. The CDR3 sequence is CASRGQENTEAFF. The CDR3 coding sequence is TGTGCCAGCAGGGGACAGGAGAACACTGAAGCTTTCTTT.

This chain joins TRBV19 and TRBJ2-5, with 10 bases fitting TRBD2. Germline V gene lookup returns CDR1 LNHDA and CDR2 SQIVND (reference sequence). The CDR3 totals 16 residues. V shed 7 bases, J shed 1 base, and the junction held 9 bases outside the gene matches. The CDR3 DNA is TGTGCCAGTACCCCACGAGCGGGAGGGCCCCAAGAGACCCAGTACTTC. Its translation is CASTPRAGGPQETQYF.

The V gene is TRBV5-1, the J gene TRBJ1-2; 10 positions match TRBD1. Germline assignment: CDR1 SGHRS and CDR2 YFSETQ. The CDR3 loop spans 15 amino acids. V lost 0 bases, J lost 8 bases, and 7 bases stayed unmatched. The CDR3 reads CASSLAGTGASGYTF. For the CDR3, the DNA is TGCGCCAGCAGCTTGGCCGGGACAGGGGCTTCCGGCTACACCTTC. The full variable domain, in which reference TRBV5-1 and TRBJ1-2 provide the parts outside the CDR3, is KAGVTQTPRYLIKTRGQQVTLSCSPISGHRSVSWYQQTPGQGLQFLFEYFSETQRNKGNFPGRFSGRQFSNSRSEMNVSTLELGDSALYLCASSLAGTGASGYTFGSGTRLTVV.

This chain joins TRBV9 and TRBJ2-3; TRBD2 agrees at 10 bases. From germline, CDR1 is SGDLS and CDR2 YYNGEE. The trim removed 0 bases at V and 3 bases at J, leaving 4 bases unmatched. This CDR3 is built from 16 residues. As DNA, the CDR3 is TGTGCCAGCAGCGTAGGGCCAGCGGGGGGGACAGATACGCAGTATTTT. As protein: CASSVGPAGGTDTQYF.

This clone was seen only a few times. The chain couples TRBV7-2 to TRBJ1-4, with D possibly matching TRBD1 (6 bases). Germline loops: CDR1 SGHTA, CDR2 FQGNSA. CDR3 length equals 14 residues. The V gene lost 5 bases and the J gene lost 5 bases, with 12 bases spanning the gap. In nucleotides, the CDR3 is TGTGCCAGCAGCCACAAGGGGGGGAATGAAAAACTGTTTTTT. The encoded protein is CASSHKGGNEKLFF.

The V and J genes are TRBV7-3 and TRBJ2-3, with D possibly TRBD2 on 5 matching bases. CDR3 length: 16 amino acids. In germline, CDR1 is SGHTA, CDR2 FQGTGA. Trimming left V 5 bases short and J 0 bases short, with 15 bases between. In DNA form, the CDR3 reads TGTGCCAGCAGCCTAGGACTCTATTCTAGCACAGATACGCAGTATTTT. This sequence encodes CASSLGLYSSTDTQYF.

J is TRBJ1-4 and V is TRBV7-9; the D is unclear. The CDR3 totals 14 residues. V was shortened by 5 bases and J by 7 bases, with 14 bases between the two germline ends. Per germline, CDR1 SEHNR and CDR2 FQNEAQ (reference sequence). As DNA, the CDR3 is TGTGCCAGCAGCCCGGAGATCCTTCGTGAAAAACTGTTTTTT. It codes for CASSPEILREKLFF.

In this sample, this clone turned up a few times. The CDR3 loop reads CASSLFTGHPYEQYF. As DNA, the CDR3 is TGTGCCAGCAGCTTATTTACAGGCCATCCCTACGAGCAGTACTTC. The rearrangement joins TRBV11-1 to TRBJ2-7; D might be TRBD1 (5 bases). The CDR3 spans 15 residues. Per the germline V gene, CDR1 is SGHAT and CDR2 is FQDESV (reference sequence). The germline V and J ends were trimmed by 2 bases and 2 bases, with 13 bases remaining between them.

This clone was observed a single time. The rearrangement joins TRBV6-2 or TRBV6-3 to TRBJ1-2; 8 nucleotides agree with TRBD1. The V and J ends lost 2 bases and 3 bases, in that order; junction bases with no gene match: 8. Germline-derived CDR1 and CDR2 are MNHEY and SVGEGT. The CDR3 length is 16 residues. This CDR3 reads CASSYRGQGRHYGYTF. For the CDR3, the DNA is TGTGCCAGCAGTTACCGTGGACAGGGTAGGCACTATGGCTACACCTTC.

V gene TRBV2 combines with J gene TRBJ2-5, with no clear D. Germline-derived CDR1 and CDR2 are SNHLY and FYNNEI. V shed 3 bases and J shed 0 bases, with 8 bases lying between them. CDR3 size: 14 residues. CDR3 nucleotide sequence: TGTGCCAGCAGTGATGGCAGGTACCAAGAGACCCAGTACTTC. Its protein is CASSDGRYQETQYF.

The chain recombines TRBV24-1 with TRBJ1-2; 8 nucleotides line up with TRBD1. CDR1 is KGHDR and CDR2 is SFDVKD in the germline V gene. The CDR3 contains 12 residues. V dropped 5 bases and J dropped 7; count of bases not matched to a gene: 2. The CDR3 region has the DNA TGTGCCACCAGTGGGCAGGGGGCTGGCTACACCTTC. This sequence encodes CATSGQGAGYTF.

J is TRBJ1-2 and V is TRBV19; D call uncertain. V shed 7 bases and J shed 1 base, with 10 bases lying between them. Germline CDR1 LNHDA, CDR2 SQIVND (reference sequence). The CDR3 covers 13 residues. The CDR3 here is CASKQTNNYGYTF. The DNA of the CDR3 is TGTGCCAGTAAACAGACAAATAACTATGGCTACACCTTC.

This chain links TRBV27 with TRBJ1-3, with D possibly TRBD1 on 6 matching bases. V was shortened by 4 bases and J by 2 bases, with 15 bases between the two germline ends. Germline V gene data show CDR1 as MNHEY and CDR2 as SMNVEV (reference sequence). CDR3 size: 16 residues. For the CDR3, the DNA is TGTGCCAGCAGTTCCGGACAGTTCTCCGCTGGAAACACCATATATTTT. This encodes CASSSGQFSAGNTIYF.

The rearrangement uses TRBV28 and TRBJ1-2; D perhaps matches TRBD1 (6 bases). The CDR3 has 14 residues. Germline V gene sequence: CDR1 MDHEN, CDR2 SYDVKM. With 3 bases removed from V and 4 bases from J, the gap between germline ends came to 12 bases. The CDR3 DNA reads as TGTGCCAGCAGTTTCTCCGGACAGAGCTATGGCTACACCTTC. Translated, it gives CASSFSGQSYGYTF.

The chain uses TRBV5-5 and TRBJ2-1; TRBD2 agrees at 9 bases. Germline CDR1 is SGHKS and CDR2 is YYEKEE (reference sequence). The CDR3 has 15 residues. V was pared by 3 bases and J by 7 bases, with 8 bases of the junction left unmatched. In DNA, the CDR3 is TGTGCCAGCAGCTCCCGGACTAGCGTTGGAAATGAGCAGTTCTTC. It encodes CASSSRTSVGNEQFF.

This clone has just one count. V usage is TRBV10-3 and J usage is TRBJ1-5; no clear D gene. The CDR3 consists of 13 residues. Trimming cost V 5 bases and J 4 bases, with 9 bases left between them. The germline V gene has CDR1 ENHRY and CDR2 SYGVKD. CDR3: CAISIDGNQPQHF. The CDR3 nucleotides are TGTGCCATCAGTATAGACGGGAATCAGCCCCAGCATTTT.

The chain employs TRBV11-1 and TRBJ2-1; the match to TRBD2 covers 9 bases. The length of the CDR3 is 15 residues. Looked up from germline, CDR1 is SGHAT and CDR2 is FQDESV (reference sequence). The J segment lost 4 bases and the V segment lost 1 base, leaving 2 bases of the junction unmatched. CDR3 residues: CASSLEGLAYNEQFF. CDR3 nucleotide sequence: TGTGCCAGCAGCTTAGAGGGACTAGCTTACAATGAGCAGTTCTTC.

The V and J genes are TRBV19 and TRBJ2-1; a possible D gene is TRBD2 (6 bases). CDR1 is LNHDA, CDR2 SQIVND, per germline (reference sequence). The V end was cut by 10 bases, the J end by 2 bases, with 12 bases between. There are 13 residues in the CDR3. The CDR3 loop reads CATRDFTYNEQFF. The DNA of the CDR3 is TGTGCCACCCGGGACTTCACCTACAATGAGCAGTTCTTC.

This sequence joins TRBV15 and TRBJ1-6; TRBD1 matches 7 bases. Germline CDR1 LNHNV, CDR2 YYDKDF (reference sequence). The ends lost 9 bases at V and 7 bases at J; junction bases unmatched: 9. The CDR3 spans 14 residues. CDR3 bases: TGTGCCACGACAAGAGGGACAGAGAATTCACCCCTCCACTTT. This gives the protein CATTRGTENSPLHF. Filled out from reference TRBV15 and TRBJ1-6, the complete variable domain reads DAMVIQNPRYQVTQFGKPVTLSCSQTLNHNVMYWYQQKSSQAPKLLFHYYDKDFNNEADTPDNFQSRRPNTSFCFLDIRSPGLGDTAMYLCATTRGTENSPLHFGNGTRLTVT.

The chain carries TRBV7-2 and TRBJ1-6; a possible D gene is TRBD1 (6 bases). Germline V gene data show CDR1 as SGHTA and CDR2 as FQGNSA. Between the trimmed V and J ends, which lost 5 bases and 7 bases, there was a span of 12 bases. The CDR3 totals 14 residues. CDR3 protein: CASSPRRGNSPLHF. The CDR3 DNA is TGTGCCAGCAGCCCCCGCAGGGGAAATTCACCCCTCCACTTT.

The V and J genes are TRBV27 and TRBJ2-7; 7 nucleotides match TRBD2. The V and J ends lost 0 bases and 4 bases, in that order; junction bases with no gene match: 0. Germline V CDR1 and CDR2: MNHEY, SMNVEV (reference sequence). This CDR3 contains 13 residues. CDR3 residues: CASSLSGGYEQYF. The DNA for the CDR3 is TGTGCCAGCAGTTTATCGGGAGGGTACGAGCAGTACTTC.

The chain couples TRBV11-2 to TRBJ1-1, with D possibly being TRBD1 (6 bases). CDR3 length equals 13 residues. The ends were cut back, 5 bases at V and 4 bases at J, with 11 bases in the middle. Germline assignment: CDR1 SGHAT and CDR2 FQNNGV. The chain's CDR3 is CASSIQGRTEAFF. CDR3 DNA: TGTGCCAGCAGCATACAGGGTCGCACTGAAGCTTTCTTT. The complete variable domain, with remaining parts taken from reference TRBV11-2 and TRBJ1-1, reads EAGVAQSPRYKIIEKRQSVAFWCNPISGHATLYWYQQILGQGPKLLIQFQNNGVVDDSQLPKDRFSAERLKGVDSTLKIQPAKLEDSAVYLCASSIQGRTEAFFGQGTRLTVV.

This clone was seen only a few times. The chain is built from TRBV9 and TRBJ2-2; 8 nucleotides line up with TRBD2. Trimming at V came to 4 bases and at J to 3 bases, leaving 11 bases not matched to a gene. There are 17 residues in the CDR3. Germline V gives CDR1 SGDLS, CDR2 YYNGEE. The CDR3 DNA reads TGTGCCAGCAGCCCCCTTAGGACTAGCCGTGACACCGGGGAGCTGTTTTTT. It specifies CASSPLRTSRDTGELFF.

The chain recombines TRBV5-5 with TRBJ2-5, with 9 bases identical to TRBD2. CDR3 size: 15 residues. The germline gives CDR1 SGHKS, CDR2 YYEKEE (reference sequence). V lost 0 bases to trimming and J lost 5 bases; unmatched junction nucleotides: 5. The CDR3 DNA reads TGTGCCAGCAGCTTGGTCATAGCGGGGGAGGAGACCCAGTACTTC. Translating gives CASSLVIAGEETQYF.